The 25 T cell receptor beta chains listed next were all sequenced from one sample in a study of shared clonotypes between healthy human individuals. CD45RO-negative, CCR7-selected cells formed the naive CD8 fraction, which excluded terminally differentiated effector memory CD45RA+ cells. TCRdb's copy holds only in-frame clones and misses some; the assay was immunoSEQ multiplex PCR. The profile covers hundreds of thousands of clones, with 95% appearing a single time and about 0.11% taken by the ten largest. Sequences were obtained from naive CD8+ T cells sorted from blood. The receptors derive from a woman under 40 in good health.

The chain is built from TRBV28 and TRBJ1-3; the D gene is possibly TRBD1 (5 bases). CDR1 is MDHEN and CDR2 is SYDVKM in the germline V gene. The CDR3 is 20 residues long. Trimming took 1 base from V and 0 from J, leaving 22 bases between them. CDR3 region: CASSLSGTGEGLSSGNTIYF. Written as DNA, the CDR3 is TGTGCCAGCAGTTTATCGGGCACGGGTGAGGGACTGAGCTCTGGAAACACCATATATTTT.

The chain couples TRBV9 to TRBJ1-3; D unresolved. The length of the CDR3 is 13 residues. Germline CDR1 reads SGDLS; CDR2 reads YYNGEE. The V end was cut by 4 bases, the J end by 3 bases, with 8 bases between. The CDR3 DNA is TGTGCCAGCAGCCCTAGTCATGGAAACACCATATATTTT. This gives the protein CASSPSHGNTIYF.

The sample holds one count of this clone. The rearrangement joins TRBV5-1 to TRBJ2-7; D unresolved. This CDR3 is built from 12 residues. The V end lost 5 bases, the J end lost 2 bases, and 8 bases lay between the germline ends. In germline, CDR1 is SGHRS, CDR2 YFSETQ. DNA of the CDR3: TGCGCCAGCAGGGAATCACCCTACGAGCAGTACTTC. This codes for CASRESPYEQYF.

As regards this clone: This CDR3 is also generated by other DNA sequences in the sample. CDR3 loop: CASSLRQGGNEQYF. For the CDR3, the DNA is TGTGCCAGCAGTTTAAGACAGGGTGGTAACGAGCAGTACTTC. The V gene is TRBV27, the J gene TRBJ2-7, with TRBD1 matching 7 bases. This CDR3 is built from 14 residues. CDR1 and CDR2 from the germline V gene are MNHEY and SMNVEV (reference sequence). With 2 bases clipped from V and 5 bases from J, the junction kept 6 bases outside the gene matches.

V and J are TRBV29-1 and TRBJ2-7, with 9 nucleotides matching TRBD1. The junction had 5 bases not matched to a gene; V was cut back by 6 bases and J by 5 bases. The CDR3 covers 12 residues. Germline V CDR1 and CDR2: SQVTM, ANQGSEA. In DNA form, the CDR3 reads TGCAGCGTCGAGGACAGGGGCGACGAGCAGTACTTC. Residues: CSVEDRGDEQYF.

The CDR3 loop is CASSQGPSSGANVLTF. The CDR3 DNA reads as TGCGCCAGCAGCCAAGGCCCATCATCTGGGGCCAACGTCCTGACTTTC. The rearrangement joins TRBV4-1 to TRBJ2-6; no reliable D call. Germline CDR1 is MGHRA and CDR2 is YSYEKL. Deletions cut 1 base from V and 1 base from J, with 8 bases between. This CDR3 has 16 amino acids.

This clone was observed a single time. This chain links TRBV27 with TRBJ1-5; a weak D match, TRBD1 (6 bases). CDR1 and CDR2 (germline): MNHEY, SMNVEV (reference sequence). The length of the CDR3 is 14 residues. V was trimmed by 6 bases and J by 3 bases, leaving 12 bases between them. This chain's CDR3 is CASSPDSHNQPQHF. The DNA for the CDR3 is TGTGCCAGCAGCCCGGACAGCCACAATCAGCCCCAGCATTTT.

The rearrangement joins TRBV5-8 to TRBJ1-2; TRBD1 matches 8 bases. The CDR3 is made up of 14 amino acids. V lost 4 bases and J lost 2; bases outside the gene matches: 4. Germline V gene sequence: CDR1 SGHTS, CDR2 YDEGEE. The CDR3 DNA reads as TGTGCCAGCAGCGTGACAGGGGCCAACTATGGCTACACCTTC. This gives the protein CASSVTGANYGYTF. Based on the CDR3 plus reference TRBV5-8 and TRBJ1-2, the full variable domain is EAGVTQSPTHLIKTRGQQATLRCSPISGHTSVYWYQQALGLGLQFLLWYDEGEERNRGNFPPRFSGRQFPNYSSELNVNALELEDSALYLCASSVTGANYGYTFGSGTRLTVV.

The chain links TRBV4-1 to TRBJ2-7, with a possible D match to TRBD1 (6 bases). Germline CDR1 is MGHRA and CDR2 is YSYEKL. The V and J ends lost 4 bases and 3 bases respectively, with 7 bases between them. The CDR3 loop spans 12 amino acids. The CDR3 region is CASSPTGYEQYF. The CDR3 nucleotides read TGCGCCAGCAGCCCGACAGGCTACGAGCAGTACTTC.

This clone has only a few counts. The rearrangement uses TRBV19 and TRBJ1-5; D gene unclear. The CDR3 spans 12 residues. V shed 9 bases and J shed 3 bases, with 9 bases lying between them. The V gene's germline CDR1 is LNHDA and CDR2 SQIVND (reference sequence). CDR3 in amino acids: CASKKANQPQHF. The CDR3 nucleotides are TGTGCCAGCAAGAAGGCCAATCAGCCCCAGCATTTT.

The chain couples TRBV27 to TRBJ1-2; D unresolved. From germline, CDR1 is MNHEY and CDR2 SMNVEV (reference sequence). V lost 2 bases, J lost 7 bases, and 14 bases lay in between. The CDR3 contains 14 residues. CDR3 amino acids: CASSLNPGGPGYTF. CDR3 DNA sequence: TGTGCCAGCAGTTTAAACCCAGGCGGCCCTGGCTACACCTTC.

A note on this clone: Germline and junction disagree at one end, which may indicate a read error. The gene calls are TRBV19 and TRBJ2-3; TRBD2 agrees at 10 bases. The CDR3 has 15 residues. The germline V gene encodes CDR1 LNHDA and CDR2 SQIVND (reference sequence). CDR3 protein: CASSIAGGRTDTQYF. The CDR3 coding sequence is TGTGCCAGTAGCATAGCGGGAGGACGCACAGATACGCAGTATTTT.

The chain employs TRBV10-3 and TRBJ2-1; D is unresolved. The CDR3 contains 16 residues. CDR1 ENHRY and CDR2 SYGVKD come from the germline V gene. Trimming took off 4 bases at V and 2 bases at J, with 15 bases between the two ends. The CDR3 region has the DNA TGTGCCATCAGTGCTTACAAGGGTTCTACCTACAATGAGCAGTTCTTC. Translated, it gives CAISAYKGSTYNEQFF.

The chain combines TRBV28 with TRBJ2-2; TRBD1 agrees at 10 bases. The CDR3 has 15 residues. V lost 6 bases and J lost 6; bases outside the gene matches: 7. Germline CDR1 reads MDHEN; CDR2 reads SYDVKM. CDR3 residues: CASRAGTGVPGELFF. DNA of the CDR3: TGTGCCAGCAGAGCCGGGACAGGGGTTCCCGGGGAGCTGTTTTTT. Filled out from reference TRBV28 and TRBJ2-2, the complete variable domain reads DVKVTQSSRYLVKRTGEKVFLECVQDMDHENMFWYRQDPGLGLRLIYFSYDVKMKEKGDIPEGYSVSREKKERFSLILESASTNQTSMYLCASRAGTGVPGELFFGEGSRLTVL.

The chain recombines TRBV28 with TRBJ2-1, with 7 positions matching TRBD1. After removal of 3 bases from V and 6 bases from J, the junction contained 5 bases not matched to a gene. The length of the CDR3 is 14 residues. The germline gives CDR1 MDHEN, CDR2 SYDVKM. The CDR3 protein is CASSFFSGGNEQFF. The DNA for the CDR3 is TGTGCCAGCAGTTTTTTTTCAGGGGGCAATGAGCAGTTCTTC.

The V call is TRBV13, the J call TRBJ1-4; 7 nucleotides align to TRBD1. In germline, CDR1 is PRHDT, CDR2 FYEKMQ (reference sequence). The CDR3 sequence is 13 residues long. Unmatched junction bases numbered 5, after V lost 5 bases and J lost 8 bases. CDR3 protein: CASSVGQEEKLFF. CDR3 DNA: TGTGCCAGCAGCGTCGGACAGGAAGAAAAACTGTTTTTT.

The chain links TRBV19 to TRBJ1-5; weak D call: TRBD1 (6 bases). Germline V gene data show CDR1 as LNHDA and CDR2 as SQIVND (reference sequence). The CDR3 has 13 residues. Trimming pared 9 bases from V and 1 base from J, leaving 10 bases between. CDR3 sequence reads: CASEGDSNQPQHF. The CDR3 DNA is TGTGCCAGCGAGGGGGACAGCAATCAGCCCCAGCATTTT.

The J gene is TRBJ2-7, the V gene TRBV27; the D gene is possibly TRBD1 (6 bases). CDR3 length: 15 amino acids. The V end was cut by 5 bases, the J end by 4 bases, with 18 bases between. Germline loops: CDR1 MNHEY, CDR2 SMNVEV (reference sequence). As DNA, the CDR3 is TGTGCCAGCAGTGTACAGGGAAAACTTAGATACGAGCAGTACTTC. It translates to CASSVQGKLRYEQYF.

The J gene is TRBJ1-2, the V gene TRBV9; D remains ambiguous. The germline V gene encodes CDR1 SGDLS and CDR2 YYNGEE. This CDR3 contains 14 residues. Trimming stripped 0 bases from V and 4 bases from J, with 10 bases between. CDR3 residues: CASSVVFRVYGYTF. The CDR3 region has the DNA TGTGCCAGCAGCGTAGTGTTTAGGGTCTATGGCTACACCTTC.

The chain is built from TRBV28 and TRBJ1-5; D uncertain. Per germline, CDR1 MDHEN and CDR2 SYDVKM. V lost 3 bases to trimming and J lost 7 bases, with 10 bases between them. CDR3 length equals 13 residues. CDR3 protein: CASSFSVSQPQHF. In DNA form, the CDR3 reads TGTGCCAGCAGTTTTTCGGTCTCCCAGCCCCAGCATTTT.

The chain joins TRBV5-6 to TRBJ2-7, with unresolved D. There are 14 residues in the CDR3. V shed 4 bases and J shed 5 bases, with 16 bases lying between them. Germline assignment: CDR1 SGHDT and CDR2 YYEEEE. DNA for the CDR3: TGTGCCAGCAGCCCGAACGTACGCCTTAACGAGCAGTACTTC. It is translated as CASSPNVRLNEQYF.

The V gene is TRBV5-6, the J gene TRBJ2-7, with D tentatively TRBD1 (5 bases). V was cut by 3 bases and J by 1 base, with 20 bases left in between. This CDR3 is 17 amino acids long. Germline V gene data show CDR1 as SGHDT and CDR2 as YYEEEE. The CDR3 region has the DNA TGTGCCAGCAGCTCGGGTTGGGGCATGCTAAGGTCCTACGAGCAGTACTTC. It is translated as CASSSGWGMLRSYEQYF. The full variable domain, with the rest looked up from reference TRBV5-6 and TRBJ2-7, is DAGVTQSPTHLIKTRGQQVTLRCSPKSGHDTVSWYQQALGQGPQFIFQYYEEEERQRGNFPDRFSGHQFPNYSSELNVNALLLGDSALYLCASSSGWGMLRSYEQYFGPGTRLTVT.

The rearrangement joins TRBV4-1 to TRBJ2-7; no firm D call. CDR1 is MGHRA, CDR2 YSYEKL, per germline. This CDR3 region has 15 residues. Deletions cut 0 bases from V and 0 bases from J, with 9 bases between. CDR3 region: CASSQETRSSYEQYF. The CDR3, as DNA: TGCGCCAGCAGCCAAGAAACAAGGAGCTCCTACGAGCAGTACTTC.

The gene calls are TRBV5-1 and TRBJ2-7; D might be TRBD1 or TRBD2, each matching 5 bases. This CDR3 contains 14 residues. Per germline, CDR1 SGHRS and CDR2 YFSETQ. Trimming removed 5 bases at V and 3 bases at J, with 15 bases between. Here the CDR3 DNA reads TGCGCCAGCAGGGAATGGGGACCGGACTACGAGCAGTACTTC. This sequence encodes CASREWGPDYEQYF.

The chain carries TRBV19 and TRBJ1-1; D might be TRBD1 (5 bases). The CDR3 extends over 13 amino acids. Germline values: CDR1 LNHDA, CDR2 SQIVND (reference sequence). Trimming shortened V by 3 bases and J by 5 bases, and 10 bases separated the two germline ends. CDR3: CASSIGARTEAFF. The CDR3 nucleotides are TGTGCCAGTAGTATCGGGGCCAGGACTGAAGCTTTCTTT.